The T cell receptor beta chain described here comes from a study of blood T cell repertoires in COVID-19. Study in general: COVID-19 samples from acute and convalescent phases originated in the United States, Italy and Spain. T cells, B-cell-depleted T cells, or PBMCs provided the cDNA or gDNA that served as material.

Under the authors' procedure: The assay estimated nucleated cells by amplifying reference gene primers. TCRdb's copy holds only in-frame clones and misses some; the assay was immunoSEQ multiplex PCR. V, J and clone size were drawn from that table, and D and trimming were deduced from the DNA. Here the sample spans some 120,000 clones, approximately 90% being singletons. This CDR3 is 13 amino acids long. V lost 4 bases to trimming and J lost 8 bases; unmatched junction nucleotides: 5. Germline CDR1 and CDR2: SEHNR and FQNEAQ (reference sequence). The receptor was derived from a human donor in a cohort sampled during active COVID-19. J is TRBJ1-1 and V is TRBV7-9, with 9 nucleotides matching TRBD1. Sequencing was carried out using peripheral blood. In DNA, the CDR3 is TGTGCCAGCAGCTCCTCGGGACAGGGAGAAGCTTTCTTT. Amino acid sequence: CASSSSGQGEAFF.